The T cell receptor (beta chain) described here comes from a study of T cell responses to AZD1222 COVID-19 vaccine. The repertoire was sequenced with immunoSEQ multiplex PCR; TCRdb's copy has only in-frame clones and lacks some. Among 85,000 to 130,000 clones listed, 90% were seen once. The TCR originated in an adult who received the AZD1222 COVID-19 vaccine. The sequencing here drew on peripheral blood, taken 28 days after the second AZD1222 dose.

The CDR3 DNA reads TGCGCCAGCAGCCAAGGACAGGGAGAGACCCAGTACTTC. Its protein is CASSQGQGETQYF. J is TRBJ2-5 and V is TRBV4-3; 7 bases map to TRBD1. Unmatched junction bases numbered 0, after V lost 1 base and J lost 4 bases. CDR3 size: 13 residues. CDR1 LGHNA and CDR2 YSLEER come from the germline V gene.